This TCR beta chain was sequenced for a study of cytomegalovirus exposure and HLA in healthy donors (dated by TCRdb to 2016 to 2017). A note on the overall study: An earlier analysis of approximately 640 of the donors reported 250 to 350 Gb of sequence data and about 100 million unique TCR beta sequences from 150 million to 200 million T cells. Across approximately 400 genotyped donors of the cohort, an average of about 250,000 unique TCR beta nucleotide sequences per donor were sequenced, and 15% to 20% of those sequences were non-productive. To predict cytomegalovirus infection status, the study combined high-throughput TCR immunosequencing, statistical association of individual TCRs with disease status, and machine learning. The study used immunosequencing to profile the T cell repertoires of approximately 640 subjects and linked those repertoires to cytomegalovirus serostatus. A later genetic analysis used genome-wide SNP genotypes for about three fifths of the roughly 700 donors, treating that subset as a discovery cohort. Typing coverage differed by locus: A, B, C, DRB1 and DQB1 were typed in roughly 629-630 donors, DQA1 in roughly 510, DPA1 in 600 to 610, and DPB1 in just under 480. Because of strong linkage in the cohort, roughly 5 DR-DQ haplotypes were treated as single units for association and clustering. Rather than using new phenotypic data, the later analysis identified candidate immune exposures from TCR beta sequences and from how often those sequences occurred across donors. An earlier analysis of approximately 640 of the donors applied high-throughput TCR beta sequencing to assess whether each TCR beta V gene segment acted as functional or pseudogenic. Besides the first cohort of around 700 subjects, a separate validation cohort made up of 120 different subjects was used. In a later analysis, previously published TCR beta repertoires from hundreds of donors were re-analyzed and high-resolution HLA genotyping was added so that TCR occurrence patterns could be studied. Of the 398 genotyped donors, about 80% fell in the genetic ancestry cluster associated with self-reported Caucasian donors. The study was designed to test whether signatures of past pathogen exposure could be identified by cataloging public T cell receptors. Roughly 290 gigabases of sequencing data and roughly 80 million unique TCR sequences made up an early release that covered 500 to 700 HLA-typed donors. Every repertoire in the discovery cohort had been generated on one and the same sequencing platform. HLA typing included class I and class II loci at four-digit resolution. Donor age, sex, ethnicity and CMV serostatus were collected together with the repertoire data. Results the study describes overall, beyond this receptor: While some public TCRs were present in many individuals, most TCR sequences turned up only very rarely across donors. A total of about 180 TCR beta chains were listed by the study as associated with cytomegalovirus. According to the authors, the approach could potentially be generalized to other disease states and immunological phenotypes. A further reported finding was that TCR beta sequences accurately predicted the HLA-A and HLA-B alleles for most subjects in the first cohort. In this cohort, only TCR beta chains were sequenced, and detectable features were limited by the absence of alpha or paired-chain data. According to a later genetic analysis, donors in an Asian-associated ancestry cluster had fewer N-insertions in productive TCRs than the roughly 670-donor mean. A later genetic analysis associated a missense DCLRE1C variant with V-gene and J-gene trimming of TCR beta chains, and an independent cohort replicated the association. Linkage disequilibrium might explain the correlated functional status among segregating V segments, but an unknown experimental factor could not be ruled out. Because counts were too low, more than 15 rarely observed V segments, including chromosome 9 orphons, were excluded from the earlier analysis of several hundred of the donors. CMV serostatus was the only immune exposure information available for the cohort. A later analysis associated 15,000 to 20,000 TCR beta sequences with specific HLA alleles at a false discovery rate of 0.05. In a later analysis, HLA-associated TCR beta chains were found to be more clonally expanded and to have lower generation probabilities than equally common non-associated chains. The classifier was reported to diagnose cytomegalovirus status with high specificity and sensitivity in both the original cohort and the validation cohort. Because the 87-base-pair reads could not distinguish some IMGT-functional V segments, including TRBV6-2 and TRBV6-3, those segments were excluded. According to a later analysis, most CMV-associated TCR beta chains appeared to be HLA-restricted, and the HLA associations seemed to be driven largely by CMV exposure. In a later analysis, several top co-occurrence clusters were reported to appear linked to parvovirus B19, influenza, CMV and Epstein-Barr virus. Because some donors lacked HLA typing at each locus, the association tests relied only on the typed subset. In a later analysis, TCR association rates were found to vary across HLA loci, with the most associated TCRs seen for DRB1 alleles and the fewest for HLA-C alleles. When HLA alleles, especially DR and DQ, strongly co-occurred, TCR associations were difficult to assign to individual alleles. In vitro tests confirmed that three of the cytomegalovirus-associated TCR beta chains recognize cytomegalovirus antigens. Sequencing depth was assumed to be roughly uniform across donors in the presence/absence analyses, though that assumption may not hold. A cluster of highly shared sequence variants was judged likely to represent a technical artifact of the sequencing pipeline. Broadly in line with IMGT annotations, most TCR beta V segments showed up in productive rearrangements about 87% or about 30% of the time in an earlier analysis of several hundred of the donors.

In total, just over 650 healthy bone marrow donors made up the cohort. All cohort members were sampled while nominally healthy, although unrecorded immune exposures were likely present. The donor tested CMV seronegative and was one of the 352 seronegative cohort members. Each donor provided a peripheral blood sample, and peripheral blood mononuclear cells were used for TCR beta sequencing. Genomic DNA was extracted from the blood cell samples with the Qiagen DNeasy Blood Extraction Kit. The library was produced with the immunoSEQ multiplex PCR assay. For the multiplex PCR, a mixture combining 60 forward primers for TCR Vbeta segments and 13 reverse primers for TCR Jbeta segments was used. The CDR3 region of rearranged TCR beta genes was amplified from genomic DNA by a multiplex PCR assay. The amplified TCR beta libraries were sequenced on the Illumina HiSeq System as 87-base-pair reads. On the study's bioinformatics: Across the 600 to 700 repertoires, a later analysis counted tens of millions of unique TCR beta chains, roughly 11 million of which were shared by at least two donors. Raw reads were error-corrected and collapsed into unique sequences with a nearest-neighbor algorithm that merged closely related sequences to remove PCR and sequencing errors. To assign V, D and J gene segments, CDR3 sequences were aligned to IMGT reference sequences. For a sequence to be retained, a match of at least six nucleotides to both a V gene segment and a J gene segment was required. A rearrangement counted as productive if the CDR3 had no stop codons and remained in frame with V and J, and every other rearrangement counted as non-productive. Following IMGT convention, CDR3 was defined as the stretch from the second conserved V-encoded cysteine up to the conserved J-encoded phenylalanine. The earlier analysis of about 620 of the donors excluded sequences that lacked an unambiguous match to a single V gene segment. An earlier analysis of 500 to 700 of the donors classified V segments as functional when productive rearrangements were above 56.7% and as segregating when the standard deviation between donors was above 5%. To diagnose cytomegalovirus status from the catalog of TCR beta chain sequences, a statistical classification framework was built. A later analysis assigned V and J genes by comparing TCR nucleotide sequences with IMGT/GENE-DB human TR gene sequences. A later analysis assigned CDR3 sequences and most-parsimonious VDJ recombination scenarios with the TCRdist pipeline. In a later analysis, each TCR beta chain was defined by its CDR3 amino acid sequence together with its V-gene family, and reads lacking a unique V-gene family were excluded. As a way to deal with suspected cross-contamination and a sequencing artifact, a later analysis dropped 592 nucleotide sequences that were highly shared and had low generation probability. A later analysis calculated a clonal expansion index for each public chain from normalized within-repertoire ranks of inferred template counts. A later analysis computed generation probabilities with a VDJ recombination model fitted to out-of-frame rearrangements, and checked the results against IGoR. In a later analysis, TCR-TCR, TCR-HLA and TCR-CMV co-occurrence was scored with hypergeometric tests, and a repertoire-size bias correction was applied to TCR pairs. A later analysis estimated false discovery rates by permuting HLA or CMV assignments 20 times. In a later analysis, co-occurring TCRs were grouped using DBSCAN, and TCRdist sequence similarity was added for clustering within HLA-allele-positive subsets. For co-occurrence clustering, repertoires with fewer than 30,000 or more than 120,000 public chains were excluded, along with a handful of repertoires with anomalous nucleotide sharing. TCRdb stores this immuneACCESS table with in-frame sequences only. Part of the clones is absent; in the studies checked, under half of the shortfall reflects unresolved V genes, and no reason is known for the rest. The V and J calls and clone size are taken from that table; D and trimming were inferred from the DNA. Here the sample has 150,000 to 200,000 clones; 75% occur a single time. The ten top clones hold 4.9% of the sample.

In the case of this clone: The target of this receptor is not known. Per-base quality was not reported, and no clone a single base away is much larger than it.

The junction carries 4 bases between V and J, which are trimmed by 0 bases and 7 bases respectively. From a lookup of the germline V gene, CDR1 and CDR2 are LGHNA and YNFKEQ. The CDR3 holds 12 amino acids from the cysteine to the phenylalanine. Only the CDR3 part of the read is kept: 36 bases, read in frame from the first base. The rearrangement joined TRBV4-2 to TRBJ1-5, with the D gene too uncertain to name. Source material: PBMCs. The origin of this receptor is a male donor in good health and CMV-seronegative. The DNA reads as follows: TGTGCCAGCAGCCAAGATTCGCAGCCCCAGCATTTT. This sequence encodes CASSQDSQPQHF.